This T cell receptor (beta chain) was captured in a study of monozygotic twins with inflammatory bowel disease. A total RNA quantity of 3500 ng went into each TCR library. TCRdb reprocessed the 5' RACE reads, keeping one entry per CDR3 protein, no DNA. This repertoire includes roughly 330,000 distinct CDR3 sequences. This CDR3 comprises 12 residues. From germline, CDR1 is SGHNT and CDR2 YYREEE (reference sequence). The sample comprised blood. V usage is TRBV5-4 and J usage is TRBJ2-3; TCRdb gives TRBD1 as the D gene, but with no DNA this cannot be confirmed. The source is a human donor with ulcerative colitis or Crohn's disease, or a healthy co-twin of an affected twin (not recorded which). CDR3 loop: CASSATVDTQYF.